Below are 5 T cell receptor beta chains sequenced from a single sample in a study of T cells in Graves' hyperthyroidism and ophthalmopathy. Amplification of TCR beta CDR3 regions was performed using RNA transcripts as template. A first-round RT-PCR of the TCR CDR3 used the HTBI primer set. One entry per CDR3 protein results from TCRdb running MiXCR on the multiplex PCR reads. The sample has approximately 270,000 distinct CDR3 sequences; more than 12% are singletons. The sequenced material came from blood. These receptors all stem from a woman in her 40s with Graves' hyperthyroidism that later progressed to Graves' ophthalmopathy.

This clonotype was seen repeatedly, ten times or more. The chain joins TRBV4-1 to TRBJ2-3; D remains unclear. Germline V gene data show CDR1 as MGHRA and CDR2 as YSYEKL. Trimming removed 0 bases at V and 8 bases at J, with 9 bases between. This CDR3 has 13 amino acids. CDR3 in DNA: TGCGCCAGCAGCCAAGAACGAAGGTCTACGCAGTATTTT. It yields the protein CASSQERRSTQYF.

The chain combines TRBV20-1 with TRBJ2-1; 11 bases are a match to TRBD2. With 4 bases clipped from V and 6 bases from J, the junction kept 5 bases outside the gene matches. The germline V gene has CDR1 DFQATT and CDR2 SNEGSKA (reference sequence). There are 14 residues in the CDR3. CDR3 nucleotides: TGCAGTGCTAAACTAGCGGGAGAGGTCAATGAGCAGTTCTTC. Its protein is CSAKLAGEVNEQFF.

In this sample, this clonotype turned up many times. As DNA, the CDR3 is TGTGCCAGCAGACGTATTCGAGAGGGCAGCCTACTCACAGATACGCAGTATTTT. Protein sequence: CASRRIREGSLLTDTQYF. This rearrangement joins TRBV27 to TRBJ2-3, with D maybe TRBD2 (5 bases). Per the germline V gene, CDR1 is MNHEY and CDR2 is SMNVEV (reference sequence). This CDR3 region has 18 residues. Trimming pared 6 bases from V and 2 bases from J, leaving 24 bases between.

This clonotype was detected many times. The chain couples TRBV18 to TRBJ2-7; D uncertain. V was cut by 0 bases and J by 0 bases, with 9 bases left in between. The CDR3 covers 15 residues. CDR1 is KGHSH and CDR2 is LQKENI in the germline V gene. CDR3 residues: CASSPPRSNSYEQYF. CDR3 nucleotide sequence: TGTGCCAGCTCACCACCCCGGAGTAACTCCTACGAGCAGTACTTC.

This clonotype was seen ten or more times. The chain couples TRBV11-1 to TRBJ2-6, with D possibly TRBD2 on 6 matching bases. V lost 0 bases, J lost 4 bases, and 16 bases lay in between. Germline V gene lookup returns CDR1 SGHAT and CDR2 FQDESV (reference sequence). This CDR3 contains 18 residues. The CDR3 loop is CASSLARTGRGGANVLTF. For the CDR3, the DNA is TGTGCCAGCAGCTTAGCGAGGACGGGCCGGGGGGGGGCCAACGTCCTGACTTTC.